Below, 32 T cell receptor beta chains from the same sample are listed, as sequenced in a study of T cell responses to AZD1222 COVID-19 vaccine (dated by TCRdb to the early 2020s). Library method: the immunoSEQ multiplex PCR assay. TCRdb carries this immuneACCESS record with in-frame sequences only. Its versions omit some clonotypes, under half of them owing to an unresolved V gene in the studies checked, with the rest unexplained. A total of around 120,000 clones appear in this sample, 85% to 90% of them only once. The ten largest clones represent roughly 4% of the sample. Sample time point, as interpreted from the label and publication: baseline before first vaccination. The sample in question was peripheral blood, obtained on day 0 of AZD1222 vaccination. These receptors came from an adult in good health.

The chain couples TRBV4-2 to TRBJ2-7; 7 nucleotides line up with TRBD2. CDR1 and CDR2 from the germline V gene are LGHNA and YNFKEQ. This CDR3 has 18 residues. V shed 0 bases and J 3 bases; nucleotides not matched to a gene: 14. The CDR3, as DNA: TGTGCCAGCAGCCAAGATGGTCGGCGGGGGAACGAGTACTACGAGCAGTACTTC. It is translated as CASSQDGRRGNEYYEQYF.

The genes are TRBV18 and TRBJ1-2, with TRBD1 identical over 7 bases. Germline trimming cut 6 bases from V and 8 bases from J; bases unmatched to any gene: 12. Germline V gene data show CDR1 as KGHSH and CDR2 as LQKENI. This CDR3 region has 14 residues. CDR3 DNA sequence: TGTGCCAGCTCTCCCCAGGGGGTTCGGCGAGGCTACACCTTC. As protein: CASSPQGVRRGYTF. The full variable domain, in which reference TRBV18 and TRBJ1-2 provide the parts outside the CDR3, is NAGVMQNPRHLVRRRGQEARLRCSPMKGHSHVYWYRQLPEEGLKFMVYLQKENIIDESGMPKERFSAEFPKEGPSILRIQQVVRGDSAAYFCASSPQGVRRGYTFGSGTRLTVV.

The chain combines TRBV2 with TRBJ1-6; D not certain. This CDR3 is built from 15 residues. Per germline, CDR1 SNHLY and CDR2 FYNNEI. V dropped 6 bases and J dropped 4 bases, with 13 bases sitting between them. CDR3 bases: TGTGCCAGCAGGACATCGGCCCTTTATAATTCACCCCTCCACTTT. Translation gives CASRTSALYNSPLHF.

The rearrangement links TRBV2 to TRBJ1-6, with 7 nucleotides matching TRBD1. With V trimmed by 6 bases and J by 10 bases, 12 bases remained unmatched. Germline V gene sequence: CDR1 SNHLY, CDR2 FYNNEI. The CDR3 totals 15 residues. CDR3 residues: CASRAEGAIGSPLHF. The CDR3 coding sequence is TGTGCCAGCAGGGCCGAGGGGGCAATAGGGTCACCCCTCCACTTT.

The table lists this clone with a count of one. This chain connects TRBV19 to TRBJ2-5, with 7 nucleotides matching TRBD2. Per the germline V gene, CDR1 is LNHDA and CDR2 is SQIVND (reference sequence). This CDR3 has 15 residues. Trimming at V came to 1 base and at J to 5 bases, leaving 7 bases not matched to a gene. This chain's CDR3 is CASSIAGRGGETQYF. For the CDR3, the DNA is TGTGCCAGTAGTATAGCGGGACGGGGAGGGGAGACCCAGTACTTC.

This chain joins TRBV29-1 and TRBJ2-5; 11 nucleotides align to TRBD1. The CDR3 is made up of 13 amino acids. CDR1 and CDR2 (germline): SQVTM, ANQGSEA. The J segment lost 4 bases and the V segment lost 6 bases, leaving 4 bases of the junction unmatched. This chain's CDR3 is CSVRTGGAETQYF. CDR3 DNA sequence: TGCAGCGTGAGGACAGGGGGCGCAGAGACCCAGTACTTC.

This clone was recorded only once. J is TRBJ1-2 and V is TRBV7-2; perhaps TRBD1 as D (5 bases). This CDR3 spans 14 amino acids. V lost 5 bases and J lost 4, with 14 bases in between. In germline, CDR1 is SGHTA, CDR2 FQGNSA. For the CDR3, the DNA is TGTGCCAGCAGCGTCCGGAGGGGTAGCTATGGCTACACCTTC. This codes for CASSVRRGSYGYTF.

This clone appeared once. The chain links TRBV27 to TRBJ2-1; 11 nucleotides agree with TRBD2. The ends lost 5 bases at V and 5 bases at J; junction bases unmatched: 8. The CDR3 runs to 16 residues. Germline CDR1 reads MNHEY; CDR2 reads SMNVEV (reference sequence). CDR3 bases: TGTGCCAGCAGTCTACTATTAGCGGGGGGGAACAATGAGCAGTTCTTC. Translated: CASSLLLAGGNNEQFF.

V is TRBV6-2 or TRBV6-3 and J is TRBJ1-2; D remains unclear. Trimming stripped 4 bases from V and 2 bases from J, with 8 bases between. The V gene's germline CDR1 is MNHEY and CDR2 SVGEGT. CDR3 length: 13 residues. In DNA form, the CDR3 reads TGTGCCAGCAGTTTTCAGGAAAACTATGGCTACACCTTC. This sequence encodes CASSFQENYGYTF.

For the CDR3, the DNA is TGCAGCACCGGGACAGGGGGAGATACGCAGTATTTT. Protein product: CSTGTGGDTQYF. J is TRBJ2-3 and V is TRBV29-1, with 11 bases lining up with TRBD1. V was clipped by 8 bases and J by 5 bases; unmatched bases: 3. The germline CDR1 and CDR2 sequences are SQVTM and ANQGSEA. This CDR3 contains 12 residues.

The chain uses TRBV5-1 and TRBJ1-1; unclear D gene. V dropped 1 base and J dropped 1 base, with 5 bases sitting between them. This CDR3 contains 13 residues. CDR1 SGHRS and CDR2 YFSETQ come from the germline V gene. CDR3 loop: CASSLPGNTEAFF. In DNA form, the CDR3 reads TGCGCCAGCAGCTTGCCCGGGAACACTGAAGCTTTCTTT.

This clone has just one count. The chain carries TRBV29-1 and TRBJ2-2, with a weak D call TRBD2 (7 bases). V gave up 6 bases and J gave up 10 bases, with 27 bases separating them. Looked up from germline, CDR1 is SQVTM and CDR2 is ANQGSEA. This CDR3 is built from 16 residues. The CDR3 is CSVSRGGKTYQQELFF. The CDR3, as DNA: TGCAGCGTGTCTAGGGGGGGGAAAACCTATCAGCAGGAGCTGTTTTTT.

V usage is TRBV23-1 and J usage is TRBJ1-5, with D possibly TRBD1 on 6 matching bases. TRBV23-1 qualifies as an ORF whose function is uncertain. Trimming shortened V by 0 bases and J by 3 bases, and 15 bases separated the two germline ends. This CDR3 comprises 17 residues. The DNA for the CDR3 is TGCGCCAGCAGTCAATCGGGAAAACAGGGAGTCAATCAGCCCCAGCATTTT. The encoded protein is CASSQSGKQGVNQPQHF.

V gene TRBV19 combines with J gene TRBJ2-2; 7 bases match TRBD2. Germline V gene data show CDR1 as LNHDA and CDR2 as SQIVND (reference sequence). Trimming removed 4 bases from V and 2 bases from J; junction bases left unmatched: 13. The length of the CDR3 is 18 residues. CDR3 amino acids: CASSTEGRLAANTGELFF. CDR3 nucleotide sequence: TGTGCCAGTAGTACCGAGGGGCGGCTAGCGGCTAACACCGGGGAGCTGTTTTTT.

The chain is built from TRBV27 and TRBJ1-1, with 7 bases fitting TRBD1. Unmatched junction bases numbered 4, after V lost 5 bases and J lost 1 base. The CDR3 contains 14 residues. Germline V CDR1 and CDR2: MNHEY, SMNVEV (reference sequence). The CDR3 bases are TGTGCCAGCAGTCTCAGGGGGACGAACACTGAAGCTTTCTTT. This codes for CASSLRGTNTEAFF.

V is TRBV6-5 and J is TRBJ1-2; D is unresolved. The ends were cut back, 2 bases at V and 0 bases at J, with 13 bases in the middle. Germline V lookup: CDR1 MNHEY, CDR2 SVGAGI. The CDR3 is 16 residues long. The DNA for the CDR3 is TGTGCCAGCAGTTACGCTGATATATCGTCTAACTATGGCTACACCTTC. It codes for CASSYADISSNYGYTF.

This sequence joins TRBV5-5 and TRBJ2-7, with 9 bases aligning to TRBD1. V lost 4 bases and J lost 3; bases outside the gene matches: 5. Germline V gene lookup returns CDR1 SGHKS and CDR2 YYEKEE (reference sequence). The CDR3 spans 14 residues. CDR3: CASSQTGGSYEQYF. CDR3 bases: TGTGCCAGCAGCCAAACAGGGGGCAGCTACGAGCAGTACTTC.

This clone showed up just once. The chain joins TRBV11-2 to TRBJ1-2; no clear D. Germline V CDR1 and CDR2: SGHAT, FQNNGV. This CDR3 is built from 13 residues. The V gene lost 5 bases and the J gene lost 1 base, with 8 bases spanning the gap. Written as DNA, the CDR3 is TGTGCCAGCAGCCCTGATAGTAACTATGGCTACACCTTC. This encodes CASSPDSNYGYTF.

V usage is TRBV5-1 and J usage is TRBJ1-6; D gene uncertain. The CDR3 has 14 amino acids. Germline CDR1 is SGHRS and CDR2 is YFSETQ. Trimming stripped 0 bases from V and 5 bases from J, with 6 bases between. CDR3 bases: TGCGCCAGCAGCTTGGGACGGAATAATTCACCCCTCCACTTT. This translates into CASSLGRNNSPLHF. The variable domain in full, completed from reference TRBV5-1 and TRBJ1-6, reads KAGVTQTPRYLIKTRGQQVTLSCSPISGHRSVSWYQQTPGQGLQFLFEYFSETQRNKGNFPGRFSGRQFSNSRSEMNVSTLELGDSALYLCASSLGRNNSPLHFGNGTRLTVT.

This clone came up once. V usage is TRBV3-1 (or the pseudogene TRBV3-2) and J usage is TRBJ2-5, with D tentatively TRBD2 (6 bases). The CDR3 loop spans 15 amino acids. From germline, CDR1 is LGHDT and CDR2 YNNKEL (reference sequence). The germline V and J ends were trimmed by 6 bases and 1 base, with 15 bases remaining between them. The CDR3 DNA reads as TGTGCCAGCAGTCGTAACTTAGCGGTCCAAGAGACCCAGTACTTC. Encoded protein: CASSRNLAVQETQYF.

This clone was counted between two and nine times. The J gene is TRBJ2-2, the V gene TRBV7-8; TRBD1 aligns across 7 bases. Germline values: CDR1 SGHVS, CDR2 FQNEAQ. The J segment lost 6 bases and the V segment lost 1 base, leaving 5 bases of the junction unmatched. There are 15 residues in the CDR3. CDR3 sequence reads: CASSLVSQGAGELFF. DNA of the CDR3: TGTGCCAGCAGCTTAGTATCCCAGGGGGCCGGGGAGCTGTTTTTT.

The CDR3 loop is CASSQVYPLGTSYGGTDTQYF. CDR3 bases: TGTGCCAGCAGCCAAGTTTACCCTCTGGGAACCAGTTATGGCGGCACAGATACGCAGTATTTT. This chain joins TRBV3-1 (or the pseudogene TRBV3-2) and TRBJ2-3; D is ambiguous. Trimming removed 1 base from V and 1 base from J, with 27 bases in between. CDR3 length: 21 amino acids. Per germline, CDR1 LGHDT and CDR2 YNNKEL (reference sequence).

The rearrangement uses TRBV27 and TRBJ1-2; possible D gene TRBD1, 5 bases. The V and J ends lost 9 bases and 1 base respectively, with 12 bases between them. The CDR3 runs 13 residues. CDR1 and CDR2 from the germline V gene are MNHEY and SMNVEV (reference sequence). CDR3 loop: CASGTELNYGYTF. The CDR3 bases are TGTGCCAGTGGGACGGAGCTTAACTATGGCTACACCTTC.

This sequence joins TRBV12-5 and TRBJ1-2; maybe TRBD1 (6 bases). The CDR3 spans 15 residues. CDR1 LGHNT and CDR2 FRNRAP come from the germline V gene. Trimming pared 1 base from V and 4 bases from J, leaving 13 bases between. CDR3 amino acids: CASGLADRTIYGYTF. In DNA, the CDR3 is TGTGCTAGTGGTTTGGCAGACAGGACCATCTATGGCTACACCTTC. The full variable domain, completed using reference TRBV12-5 and TRBJ1-2, is DARVTQTPRHKVTEMGQEVTMRCQPILGHNTVFWYRQTMMQGLELLAYFRNRAPLDDSGMPKDRFSAEMPDATLATLKIQPSEPRDSAVYFCASGLADRTIYGYTFGSGTRLTVV.

V and J are TRBV4-3 and TRBJ2-7; the D gene is possibly TRBD2 (5 bases). Germline lookup yields CDR1 LGHNA and CDR2 YSLEER. This CDR3 has 14 residues. V was trimmed by 4 bases and J by 6 bases, leaving 16 bases between them. The CDR3 bases are TGCGCCAGCAGCCCTCTTCCGGGGTATGGCGAGCAGTACTTC. Protein: CASSPLPGYGEQYF.

The chain recombines TRBV11-2 with TRBJ1-1; D gene ambiguous. V lost 7 bases to trimming and J lost 1 base, with 7 bases between them. The CDR3 length is 12 residues. Germline CDR1 SGHAT, CDR2 FQNNGV. The DNA of the CDR3 is TGTGCCAGCAATCACCCGAACACTGAAGCTTTCTTT. This encodes CASNHPNTEAFF.

Here the CDR3 reads CAITRGDSYEQYF. For the CDR3, the DNA is TGTGCCATCACGCGGGGAGACTCCTACGAGCAGTACTTC. The chain links TRBV10-3 to TRBJ2-7, with a tentative D call TRBD2 (6 bases). Germline CDR1 is ENHRY and CDR2 is SYGVKD. Trimming removed 7 bases at V and 0 bases at J, with 10 bases between. The CDR3 sequence is 13 residues long.

A few counts support this clone. V and J are TRBV5-4 and TRBJ2-7, with 9 positions matching TRBD2. This CDR3 spans 15 amino acids. CDR1 SGHNT and CDR2 YYREEE come from the germline V gene (reference sequence). The junction had 5 bases not matched to a gene; V was cut back by 2 bases and J by 2 bases. The CDR3 coding sequence is TGTGCCAGCAGCTTAAGCGGGGGGAAGACCTACGAGCAGTACTTC. Protein: CASSLSGGKTYEQYF.

The chain joins TRBV15 to TRBJ1-6; D possibly corresponds to TRBD1 (5 bases). Germline lookup yields CDR1 LNHNV and CDR2 YYDKDF (reference sequence). V lost 8 bases and J 0 bases, leaving 8 bases between the germline ends. The CDR3 has 14 amino acids. The chain's CDR3 is CATGGGSYNSPLHF. The DNA for the CDR3 is TGTGCCACCGGTGGGGGCTCCTATAATTCACCCCTCCACTTT.

This rearrangement joins TRBV10-3 to TRBJ1-2, with TRBD1 identical over 7 bases. This CDR3 region has 15 residues. The germline V gene has CDR1 ENHRY and CDR2 SYGVKD. The trim removed 5 bases at V and 7 bases at J, leaving 13 bases unmatched. The CDR3 DNA sequence: TGTGCCATCAGTCTAGGGACAGTCTTATTCAGTGGCTACACCTTC. It specifies CAISLGTVLFSGYTF.

The V and J genes are TRBV9 and TRBJ1-2; 7 nucleotides line up with TRBD1. The CDR3 extends over 14 amino acids. Germline assignment: CDR1 SGDLS and CDR2 YYNGEE. V gave up 4 bases and J gave up 7 bases; unmatched junction bases: 10. This CDR3 is CASSPGGGQSGYTF. In DNA, the CDR3 is TGTGCCAGCAGCCCAGGGGGGGGGCAGTCTGGCTACACCTTC.

This clone was recorded only once. The chain is built from TRBV5-8 and TRBJ1-5; TRBD1 might be the D (5 bases). The CDR3 consists of 16 residues. V was shortened by 4 bases and J by 0 bases, with 14 bases between the two germline ends. CDR1 and CDR2 from the germline V gene are SGHTS and YDEGEE. CDR3 coding DNA: TGTGCCAGCAGCCAGGGCCAGCTATATAGCAATCAGCCCCAGCATTTT. Amino acids: CASSQGQLYSNQPQHF.